Shown below are 7 T cell receptor beta chains from a single sample sequenced in a study of response to subunit inactivated influenza vaccine. A single record per CDR3 protein comes from TCRdb applying MiXCR to the RT-PCR reads. The table shows 700,000 to 900,000 distinct CDR3 sequences, with 21% occurring only once. Specimen: PBMCs from blood, collected 5 days after vaccination. All receptors come from a man aged 45-60 years who received an inactivated influenza vaccine.

This clonotype was seen only a few times. At one end the junction does not follow the germline gene, possibly because of a read error. This chain uses TRBV12-3 or TRBV12-4 with TRBJ2-7, with 11 positions matching TRBD2. The length of the CDR3 is 14 residues. The CDR3 sequence is CASSLAGGRPEQYF. The CDR3 nucleotides read TGTGCCAGCAGTCTAGCGGGAGGCCGGCCGGAGCAGTACTTC.

This clonotype occurred a few times. This rearrangement joins TRBV7-8 to TRBJ2-5, with D tentatively TRBD1 (5 bases). CDR3 size: 16 residues. Germline lookup yields CDR1 SGHVS and CDR2 FQNEAQ. V was clipped by 4 bases and J by 2 bases, with 17 bases between them. CDR3 in amino acids: CASSSSRVLGQETQYF. The CDR3 DNA is TGTGCCAGCAGCTCCAGCAGGGTACTGGGACAAGAGACCCAGTACTTC.

V is TRBV5-4 and J is TRBJ2-5, with 10 positions matching TRBD1. V dropped 10 bases and J dropped 4; count of bases not matched to a gene: 16. The CDR3 runs 16 residues. From germline, CDR1 is SGHNT and CDR2 YYREEE (reference sequence). The DNA of the CDR3 is TGTGCCGGAGGGGACAGGGGATGGCAAGACGTAGAGACCCAGTACTTC. It encodes CAGGDRGWQDVETQYF.

V is TRBV20-1 and J is TRBJ2-3; D call uncertain. Trimming shortened V by 6 bases and J by 2 bases, and 6 bases separated the two germline ends. The CDR3 covers 11 residues. CDR1 is DFQATT, CDR2 SNEGSKA, per germline (reference sequence). The CDR3 DNA is TGCAGTGCCCGCGTCACAGATACGCAGTATTTT. Protein: CSARVTDTQYF.

The chain is built from TRBV18 and TRBJ2-1; 15 positions match TRBD2. The CDR3 covers 16 residues. Trimming took 8 bases from V and 9 from J; bases not matched to a gene: 11. Germline V gene sequence: CDR1 KGHSH, CDR2 LQKENI. The CDR3 reads CASTVGLAGGPLEQFF. The CDR3 DNA reads TGTGCCAGCACCGTAGGACTAGCGGGAGGGCCTCTTGAGCAGTTCTTC.

This clonotype has ten or more counts. The chain employs TRBV7-9 and TRBJ1-2; possibly TRBD1 for D (5 bases). Germline CDR1 is SEHNR and CDR2 is FQNEAQ (reference sequence). The ends were cut back, 5 bases at V and 4 bases at J, with 14 bases in the middle. The CDR3 spans 14 residues. The CDR3 DNA reads as TGTGCCAGCAGCGCATCCGGGACTCGCTATGGCTACACCTTC. This sequence encodes CASSASGTRYGYTF.

The V call is TRBV7-9, the J call TRBJ1-4; D uncertain. Germline assignment: CDR1 SEHNR and CDR2 FQNEAQ (reference sequence). This CDR3 has 16 amino acids. V was trimmed by 5 bases and J by 0 bases, leaving 13 bases between them. The DNA of the CDR3 is TGTGCCAGCAGCGCCCGGTCTGGTACAACTAATGAAAAACTGTTTTTT. Translated: CASSARSGTTNEKLFF. The full variable domain, with the rest looked up from reference TRBV7-9 and TRBJ1-4, is DTGVSQNPRHKITKRGQNVTFRCDPISEHNRLYWYRQTLGQGPEFLTYFQNEAQLEKSRLLSDRFSAERPKGSFSTLEIQRTEQGDSAMYLCASSARSGTTNEKLFFGSGTQLSVL.